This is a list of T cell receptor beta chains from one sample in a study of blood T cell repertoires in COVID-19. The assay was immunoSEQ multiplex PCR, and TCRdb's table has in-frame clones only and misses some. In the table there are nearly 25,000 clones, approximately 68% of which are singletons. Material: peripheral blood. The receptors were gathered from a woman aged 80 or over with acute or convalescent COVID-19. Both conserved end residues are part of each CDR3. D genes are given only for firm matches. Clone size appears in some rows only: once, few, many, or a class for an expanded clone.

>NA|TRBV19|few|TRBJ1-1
CASSVPLGRNTEAFF
TGTGCCAGTAGTGTCCCATTGGGGAGGAACACTGAAGCTTTCTTT
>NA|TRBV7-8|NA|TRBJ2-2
CASSLRASVGELFF
TGTGCCAGCAGTCTGCGGGCTAGCGTCGGGGAGCTGTTTTTT
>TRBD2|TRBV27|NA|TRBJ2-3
CASSLSAGVDTQYF
TGTGCCAGCAGTTTATCAGCGGGAGTGGATACGCAGTATTTT
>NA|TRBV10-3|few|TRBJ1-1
CAIGLTAGDTEAFF
TGTGCCATCGGGTTAACAGCGGGGGACACTGAAGCTTTCTTT
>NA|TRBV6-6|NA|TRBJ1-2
CASTPGANYGYTF
TGTGCCAGCACCCCGGGAGCTAACTATGGCTACACCTTC
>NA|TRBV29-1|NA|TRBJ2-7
CSVELMGRQTYEQYF
TGCAGCGTTGAACTTATGGGCAGGCAGACCTACGAGCAGTACTTC
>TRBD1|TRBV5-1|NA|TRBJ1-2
CASSPQTGVYGYTF
TGCGCCAGCAGCCCACAGACAGGGGTCTATGGCTACACCTTC
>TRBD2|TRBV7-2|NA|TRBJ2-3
CASKSGGADTQYF
TGTGCCAGCAAGAGTGGGGGGGCAGATACGCAGTATTTT
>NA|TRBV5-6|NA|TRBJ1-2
CASSLGQNYGYTF
TGTGCCAGCAGCTTGGGACAGAACTATGGCTACACCTTC
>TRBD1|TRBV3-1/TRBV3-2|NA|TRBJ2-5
CASSQMGTGRQTQYF
TGTGCCAGCAGCCAAATGGGGACAGGGAGGCAGACCCAGTACTTC
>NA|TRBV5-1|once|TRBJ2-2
CASSFRARTGELFF
TGCGCCAGCAGCTTCAGGGCGCGAACCGGGGAGCTGTTTTTT
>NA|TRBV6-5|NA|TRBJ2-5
CASSSLGARETQYF
TGTGCCAGCAGTTCATTAGGGGCCAGGGAGACCCAGTACTTC
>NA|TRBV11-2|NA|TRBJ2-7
CASSPNLRGRGYEQYF
TGTGCCAGCAGCCCCAACCTCCGCGGCAGGGGATACGAGCAGTACTTC
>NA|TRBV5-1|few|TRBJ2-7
CASSVSTATYEQYF
TGCGCCAGCAGCGTGTCGACAGCCACCTACGAGCAGTACTTC
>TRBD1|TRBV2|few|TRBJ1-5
CASSQQGGRAQHF
TGTGCCAGCAGTCAACAGGGGGGTCGGGCCCAGCATTTT
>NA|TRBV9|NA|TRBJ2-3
CASSVAPGGTDTQYF
TGTGCCAGCAGCGTAGCCCCAGGGGGGACAGATACGCAGTATTTT
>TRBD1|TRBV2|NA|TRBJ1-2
CASRATGQDYGYTF
TGTGCCAGCAGGGCGACAGGGCAAGACTATGGCTACACCTTC
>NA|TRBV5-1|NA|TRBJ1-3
CASSLQGMESGNTIYF
TGCGCCAGCAGCTTACAGGGAATGGAGTCTGGAAACACCATATATTTT
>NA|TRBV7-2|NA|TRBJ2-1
CASSSRQQQFF
TGTGCCAGCAGCTCCCGACAGCAGCAGTTCTTC
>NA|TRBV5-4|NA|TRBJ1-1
CASSLGRENTEAFF
TGTGCCAGCAGCTTGGGACGGGAGAACACTGAAGCTTTCTTT
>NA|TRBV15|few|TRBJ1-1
CATSRDRQSEAFF
TGTGCCACCAGCAGAGATCGACAGAGTGAAGCTTTCTTT
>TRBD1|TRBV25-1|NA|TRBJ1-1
CASSDWDRNTEAFF
TGTGCCAGCAGTGACTGGGACAGGAACACTGAAGCTTTCTTT
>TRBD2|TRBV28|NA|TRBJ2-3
CASSSPSGDTDTQYF
TGTGCCAGCAGTTCCCCTAGCGGGGACACAGATACGCAGTATTTT
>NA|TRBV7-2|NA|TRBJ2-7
CASSRDFRPSYEQYF
TGTGCCAGCTCGAGGGACTTCAGACCCTCCTACGAGCAGTACTTC
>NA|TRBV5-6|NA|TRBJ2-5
CASSLRSLRGSETQYF
TGTGCCAGCAGCTTGCGTAGCCTCCGGGGGTCAGAGACCCAGTACTTC
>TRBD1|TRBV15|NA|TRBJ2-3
CATGRRQGVIDTQYF
TGTGCCACGGGACGTAGACAGGGGGTAATAGATACGCAGTATTTT
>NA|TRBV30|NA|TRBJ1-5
CAWNQGLGDQPQHF
TGTGCCTGGAACCAGGGGCTGGGAGATCAGCCCCAGCATTTT
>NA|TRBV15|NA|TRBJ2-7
CATSRDGNYEQYF
TGTGCCACCAGCAGAGATGGCAATTACGAGCAGTACTTC
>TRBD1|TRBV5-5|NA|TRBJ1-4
CASSRGGTGDEKLFF
TGTGCCAGCAGCCGCGGTGGGACAGGGGATGAAAAACTGTTTTTT
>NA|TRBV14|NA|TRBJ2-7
CASSHRAGLRYF
TGTGCCAGCAGCCATCGTGCAGGACTGAGGTACTTC
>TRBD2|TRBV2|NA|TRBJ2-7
CASTSGRQVGEQYF
TGTGCCAGCACTAGCGGGAGGCAAGTAGGGGAGCAGTACTTC
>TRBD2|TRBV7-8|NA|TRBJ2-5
CASSRSGGETQYF
TGTGCCAGCAGCCGTAGCGGGGGGGAGACCCAGTACTTC
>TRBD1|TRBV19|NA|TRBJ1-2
CASWGQQPNTNYGYTF
TGTGCCAGCTGGGGACAGCAACCCAATACTAACTATGGCTACACCTTC
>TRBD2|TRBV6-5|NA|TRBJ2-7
CASRLAGAAYEQYF
TGTGCCAGCAGGCTAGCGGGGGCCGCCTACGAGCAGTACTTC